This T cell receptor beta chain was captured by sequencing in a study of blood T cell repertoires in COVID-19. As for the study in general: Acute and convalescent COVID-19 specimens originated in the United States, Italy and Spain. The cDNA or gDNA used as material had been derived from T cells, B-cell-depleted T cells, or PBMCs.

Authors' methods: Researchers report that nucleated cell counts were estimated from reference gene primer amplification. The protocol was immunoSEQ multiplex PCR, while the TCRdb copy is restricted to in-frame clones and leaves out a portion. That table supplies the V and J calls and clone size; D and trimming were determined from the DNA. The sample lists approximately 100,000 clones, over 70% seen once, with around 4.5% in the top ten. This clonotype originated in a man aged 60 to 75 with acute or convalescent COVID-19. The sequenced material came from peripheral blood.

Here the CDR3 DNA reads TGTGCCAGCAGCTTAGTACTATCGCGGGGCTCCTACGAGCAGTACTTC. Protein product: CASSLVLSRGSYEQYF. This chain connects TRBV11-1 to TRBJ2-7; D might be TRBD2 (6 bases). This CDR3 is built from 16 residues. Trimming removed 1 base from V and 0 bases from J, with 13 bases in between. Germline assignment: CDR1 SGHAT and CDR2 FQDESV (reference sequence).